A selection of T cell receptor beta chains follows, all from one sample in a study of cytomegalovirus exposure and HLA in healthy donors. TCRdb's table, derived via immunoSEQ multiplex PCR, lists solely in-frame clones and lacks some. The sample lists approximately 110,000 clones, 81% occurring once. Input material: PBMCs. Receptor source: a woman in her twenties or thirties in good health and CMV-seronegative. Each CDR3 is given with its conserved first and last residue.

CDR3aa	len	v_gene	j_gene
CASSESRLAGEETQYF	16	TRBV25-1	TRBJ2-5
CASMAQGPSSYEQYF	15	TRBV25-1	TRBJ2-7
CASSLALGLAGGLTGELFF	19	TRBV7-6	TRBJ2-2
CASSPGDTGELFF	13	TRBV2	TRBJ2-2
CASSLEGGRDETQYF	15	TRBV7-2	TRBJ2-5
CASSQGVTYNTEAFF	15	TRBV19	TRBJ1-1
CSVEVLAGESSEQYF	15	TRBV29-1	TRBJ2-7
CASSLAGGVEQYF	13	TRBV5-1	TRBJ2-7
CSVSEISYGYTF	12	TRBV29-1	TRBJ1-2
CSVEDTSGIPNEQFF	15	TRBV29-1	TRBJ2-1
CASSLYGGGVGANVLTF	17	TRBV2	TRBJ2-6
CASSLGTTNTGELFF	15	TRBV5-1	TRBJ2-2
CSVAQGTRGEKLFF	14	TRBV29-1	TRBJ1-4
CASSLRTGGIDTQYF	15	TRBV7-6	TRBJ2-3
CASRPAYRGSYEQYF	15	TRBV5-1	TRBJ2-7
CASSPPSSRRTDTQYF	16	TRBV18	TRBJ2-3
CASSLAFLEQYF	12	TRBV11-2	TRBJ2-7
CASSFQRQGSYEQYF	15	TRBV27	TRBJ2-7
CASSQKGQGGTGELFF	16	TRBV4-1	TRBJ2-2
CASRPDFLVYNEQFF	15	TRBV19	TRBJ2-1
CASSSRQGTNTEAFF	15	TRBV5-4	TRBJ1-1
CASSSPGGTPSYEQYF	16	TRBV28	TRBJ2-7
CASSMTSNTGELFF	14	TRBV19	TRBJ2-2
CASSLDPQGLSDTQYF	16	TRBV5-1	TRBJ2-3
CASSQEENRDEKLFF	15	TRBV4-2	TRBJ1-4
CASSLPVGDSPLHF	14	TRBV7-9	TRBJ1-6
CASSRTEGQNYEQYF	15	TRBV4-1	NA